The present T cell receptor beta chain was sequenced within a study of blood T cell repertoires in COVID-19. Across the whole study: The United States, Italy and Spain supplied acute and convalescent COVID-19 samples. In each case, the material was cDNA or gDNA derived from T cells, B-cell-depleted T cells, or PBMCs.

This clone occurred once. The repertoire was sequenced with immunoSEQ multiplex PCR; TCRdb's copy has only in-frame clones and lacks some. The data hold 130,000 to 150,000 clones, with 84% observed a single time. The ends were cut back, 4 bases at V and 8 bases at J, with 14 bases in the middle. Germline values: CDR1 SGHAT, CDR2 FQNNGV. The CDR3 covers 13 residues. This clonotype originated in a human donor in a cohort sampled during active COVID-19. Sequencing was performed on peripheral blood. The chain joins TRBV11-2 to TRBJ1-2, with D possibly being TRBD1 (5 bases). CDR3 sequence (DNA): TGTGCCAGCAGCTCCCTCAGGGCACTCGGCTACACCTTC. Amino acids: CASSSLRALGYTF.